This TCR beta chain was documented in a study of cytomegalovirus exposure and HLA in healthy donors. V lost 5 bases to trimming and J lost 2 bases; unmatched junction nucleotides: 3. Germline values: CDR1 SGHVS, CDR2 FQNEAQ. The CDR3 has 15 residues. A multiplex PCR was run with 60 Vbeta primers and 13 Jbeta primers. Repertoires were generated with immunoSEQ multiplex PCR, while TCRdb's copy carries only in-frame clones and drops some. Of 150,000 to 180,000 clones in the sample, approximately 80% were seen once. The clonotype originates from a woman between 40 and 55 years old in good health and CMV-seropositive. The sequencing sample was made of PBMCs. The genes are TRBV7-8 and TRBJ1-5; 10 nucleotides agree with TRBD1. The CDR3 loop reads CASSIGTGGNQPQHF. In DNA, the CDR3 is TGTGCCAGCAGCATCGGGACAGGGGGCAATCAGCCCCAGCATTTT.